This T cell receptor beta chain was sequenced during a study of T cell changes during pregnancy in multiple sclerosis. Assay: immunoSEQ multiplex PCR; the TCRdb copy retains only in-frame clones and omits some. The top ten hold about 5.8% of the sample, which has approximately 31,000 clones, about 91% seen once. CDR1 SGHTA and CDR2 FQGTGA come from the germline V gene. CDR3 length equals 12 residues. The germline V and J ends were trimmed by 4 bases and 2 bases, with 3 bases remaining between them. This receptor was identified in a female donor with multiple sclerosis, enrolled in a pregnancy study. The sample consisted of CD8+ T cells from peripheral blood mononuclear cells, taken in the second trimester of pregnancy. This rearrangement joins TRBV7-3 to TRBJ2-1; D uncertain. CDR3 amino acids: CASSYTYNEQFF. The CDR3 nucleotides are TGTGCCAGCAGCTATACCTACAATGAGCAGTTCTTC.